This TCR beta chain is drawn from a study of cytomegalovirus exposure and HLA in healthy donors. Whole-study results and caveats: Owing to their indistinguishability, certain V segments, notably TRBV6-2 and TRBV6-3, were excluded. HLA alleles showed associations with roughly 17,000 TCR beta sequences in a later analysis, at a 0.05 false discovery rate.

This clone was detected a few times. Its antigen is undetermined. Regarding donors, all were healthy bone marrow donors. PCR used 60 Vbeta primers and 13 Jbeta primers. TCRdb keeps only in-frame clones here, not all; method: immunoSEQ multiplex PCR. The sample includes about 190,000 clones, roughly 79% of them seen just once. Germline CDR1 reads MNHEY; CDR2 reads SMNVEV (reference sequence). The V segment lost 2 bases and the J segment 4 bases; nucleotides outside the gene matches: 9. This CDR3 has 16 residues. This clonotype was sampled from a woman aged 18-35 years in good health and CMV-seronegative. J is TRBJ2-7 and V is TRBV27; 9 bases line up with TRBD1. Input material: PBMCs. This chain's CDR3 is CASSLRVGTGIYEQYF. The CDR3 region has the DNA TGTGCCAGCAGTTTAAGGGTCGGGACAGGGATATACGAGCAGTACTTC.